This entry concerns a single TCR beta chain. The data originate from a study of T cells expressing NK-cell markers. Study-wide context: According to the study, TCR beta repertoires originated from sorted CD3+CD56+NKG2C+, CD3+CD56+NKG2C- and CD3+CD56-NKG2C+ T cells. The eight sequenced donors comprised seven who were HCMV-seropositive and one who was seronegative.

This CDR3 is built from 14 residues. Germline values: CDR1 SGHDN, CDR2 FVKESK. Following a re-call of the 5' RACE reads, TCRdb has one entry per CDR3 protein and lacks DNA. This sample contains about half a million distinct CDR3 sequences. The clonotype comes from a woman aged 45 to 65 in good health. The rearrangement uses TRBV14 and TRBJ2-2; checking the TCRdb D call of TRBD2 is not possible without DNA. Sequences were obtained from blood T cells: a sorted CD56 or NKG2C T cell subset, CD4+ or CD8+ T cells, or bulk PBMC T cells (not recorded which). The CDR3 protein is CASSQQTSLGELFF.